This entry lists 8 T cell receptor beta chains sequenced from one sample in a study of shared clonotypes between healthy human individuals. The naive CD8 population came from CD45RO-negative cells selected for CCR7, without terminally differentiated effector memory CD45RA+ cells. Measured with immunoSEQ multiplex PCR; TCRdb has only the in-frame clones, and not every one. Of around 2,000,000 clones listed, roughly 94% are singletons. Sequencing was carried out using naive CD8+ T cells sorted from blood. The receptor set was obtained from a man aged 18-30 years in good health.

The genes are TRBV11-2 and TRBJ1-2; the D gene is possibly TRBD1 (6 bases). The CDR3 length is 14 residues. V lost 4 bases and J 4 bases, leaving 13 bases between the germline ends. Germline V gives CDR1 SGHAT, CDR2 FQNNGV. The CDR3 DNA is TGTGCCAGCAGCTCCTGGACAGTATCCTATGGCTACACCTTC. It translates to CASSSWTVSYGYTF. The full variable domain, in which reference TRBV11-2 and TRBJ1-2 provide the parts outside the CDR3, is EAGVAQSPRYKIIEKRQSVAFWCNPISGHATLYWYQQILGQGPKLLIQFQNNGVVDDSQLPKDRFSAERLKGVDSTLKIQPAKLEDSAVYLCASSSWTVSYGYTFGSGTRLTVV.

The V gene is TRBV4-3, the J gene TRBJ2-7, with 7 bases identical to TRBD2. Trimming took 0 bases from V and 7 from J; bases not matched to a gene: 9. This CDR3 is 15 amino acids long. Germline V lookup: CDR1 LGHNA, CDR2 YSLEER. The CDR3 sequence: CASSQDSGGPGEQYF. Here the CDR3 DNA reads TGCGCCAGCAGCCAAGACTCGGGAGGTCCTGGGGAGCAGTACTTC.

For the CDR3, the DNA is TGTGCCAGCAGCCCACCCCCCGTGGGCATCGGGGAGCTGTTTTTT. Translated: CASSPPPVGIGELFF. The chain combines TRBV11-2 with TRBJ2-2; D is undetermined. Per the germline V gene, CDR1 is SGHAT and CDR2 is FQNNGV. Trimming removed 5 bases at V and 7 bases at J, with 17 bases between. The CDR3 is 15 residues long.

The rearrangement links TRBV9 to TRBJ2-3; 10 bases fit TRBD2. CDR1 is SGDLS, CDR2 YYNGEE, per germline. The CDR3 spans 20 residues. The trim removed 0 bases at V and 3 bases at J, leaving 16 bases unmatched. This CDR3 reads CASSVEPGLAGAGLTDTQYF. DNA of the CDR3: TGTGCCAGCAGCGTAGAACCCGGGCTAGCGGGAGCGGGTCTGACAGATACGCAGTATTTT.

Comment on this clone: Other DNA sequences in this specimen translate into the identical CDR3. This chain's CDR3 is CASSPGVTYEQYF. The CDR3 bases are TGTGCCAGCAGCCCCGGGGTCACCTACGAGCAGTACTTC. The rearrangement joins TRBV27 to TRBJ2-7; D possibly corresponds to TRBD2 (5 bases). Germline V gene data show CDR1 as MNHEY and CDR2 as SMNVEV (reference sequence). Trimming took off 6 bases at V and 2 bases at J, with 11 bases between the two ends. This CDR3 region has 13 residues.

The chain has TRBV5-6 and TRBJ2-1; 7 nucleotides agree with TRBD2. Germline V lookup: CDR1 SGHDT, CDR2 YYEEEE. With V trimmed by 6 bases and J by 4 bases, 13 bases remained unmatched. This CDR3 has 16 amino acids. CDR3 sequence reads: CASIVALAGDYNEQFF. CDR3 DNA sequence: TGTGCCAGCATCGTTGCTTTGGCGGGAGATTACAATGAGCAGTTCTTC. The full variable domain, with the rest looked up from reference TRBV5-6 and TRBJ2-1, is DAGVTQSPTHLIKTRGQQVTLRCSPKSGHDTVSWYQQALGQGPQFIFQYYEEEERQRGNFPDRFSGHQFPNYSSELNVNALLLGDSALYLCASIVALAGDYNEQFFGPGTRLTVL.

The rearrangement joins TRBV9 to TRBJ1-4, with D perhaps matching TRBD1 (6 bases). Germline CDR1 and CDR2: SGDLS and YYNGEE. There are 15 residues in the CDR3. The germline V and J ends were trimmed by 4 bases and 8 bases, with 18 bases remaining between them. CDR3 DNA: TGTGCCAGCAGCCCCTCAGGAGGGGGGGGAGAAAAACTGTTTTTT. It is translated as CASSPSGGGGEKLFF.

This clone was counted only a few times. This rearrangement joins TRBV29-1 to TRBJ1-1; D remains unclear. Germline CDR1 SQVTM, CDR2 ANQGSEA. The CDR3 spans 12 residues. V was trimmed by 1 base and J by 8 bases, leaving 11 bases between them. CDR3 residues: CSVEGWAGEAFF. The CDR3 region has the DNA TGCAGCGTTGAAGGATGGGCGGGAGAAGCTTTCTTT.